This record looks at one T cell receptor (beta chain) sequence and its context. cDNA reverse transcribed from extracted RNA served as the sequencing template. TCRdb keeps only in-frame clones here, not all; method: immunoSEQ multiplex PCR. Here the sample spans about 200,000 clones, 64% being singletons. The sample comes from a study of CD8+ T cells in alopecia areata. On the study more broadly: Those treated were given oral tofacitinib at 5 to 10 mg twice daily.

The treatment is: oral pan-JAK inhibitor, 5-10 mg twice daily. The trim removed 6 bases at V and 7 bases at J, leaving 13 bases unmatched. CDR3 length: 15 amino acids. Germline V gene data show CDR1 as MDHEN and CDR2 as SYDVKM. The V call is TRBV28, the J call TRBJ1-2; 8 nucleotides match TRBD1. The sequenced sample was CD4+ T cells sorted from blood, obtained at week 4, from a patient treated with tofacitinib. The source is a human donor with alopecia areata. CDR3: CASRSRRQGTGGYTF. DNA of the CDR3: TGTGCCAGCAGGTCCAGAAGACAGGGGACGGGTGGCTACACCTTC.